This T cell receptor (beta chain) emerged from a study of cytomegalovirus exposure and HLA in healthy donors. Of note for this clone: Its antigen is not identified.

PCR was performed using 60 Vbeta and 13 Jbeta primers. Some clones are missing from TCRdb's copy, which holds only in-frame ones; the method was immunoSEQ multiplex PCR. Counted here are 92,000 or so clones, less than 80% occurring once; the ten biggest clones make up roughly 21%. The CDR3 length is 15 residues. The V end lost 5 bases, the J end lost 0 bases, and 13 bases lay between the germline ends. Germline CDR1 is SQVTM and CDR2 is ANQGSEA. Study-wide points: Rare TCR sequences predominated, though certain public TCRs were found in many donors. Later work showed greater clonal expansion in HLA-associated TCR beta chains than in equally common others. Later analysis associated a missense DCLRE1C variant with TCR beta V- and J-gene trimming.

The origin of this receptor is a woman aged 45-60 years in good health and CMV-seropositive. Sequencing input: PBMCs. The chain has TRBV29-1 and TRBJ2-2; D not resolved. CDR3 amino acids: CSVLLPGSNTGELFF. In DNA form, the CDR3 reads TGCAGCGTTCTCCTGCCAGGTTCGAACACCGGGGAGCTGTTTTTT.